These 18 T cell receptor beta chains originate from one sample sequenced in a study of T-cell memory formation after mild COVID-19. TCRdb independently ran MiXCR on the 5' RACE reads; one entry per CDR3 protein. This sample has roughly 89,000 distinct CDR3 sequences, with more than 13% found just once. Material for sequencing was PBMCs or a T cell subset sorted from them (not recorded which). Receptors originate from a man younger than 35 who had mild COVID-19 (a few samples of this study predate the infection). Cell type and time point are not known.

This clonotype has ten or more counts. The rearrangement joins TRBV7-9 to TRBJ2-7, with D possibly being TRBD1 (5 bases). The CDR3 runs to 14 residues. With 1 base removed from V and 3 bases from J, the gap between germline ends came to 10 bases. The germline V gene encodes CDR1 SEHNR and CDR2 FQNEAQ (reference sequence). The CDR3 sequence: CASSLGGRDYEQYV. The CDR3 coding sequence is TGTGCCAGCAGCTTAGGGGGCAGGGACTACGAGCAGTACGTC.

CDR3 sequence: CASSGDSTDTQYF. The CDR3 DNA is TGTGCCAGCAGCGGGGATAGCACAGATACGCAGTATTTT. The V call is TRBV7-2, the J call TRBJ2-3, with unresolved D. The CDR3 is made up of 13 amino acids. V lost 5 bases to trimming and J lost 0 bases, with 6 bases between them. Germline lookup yields CDR1 SGHTA and CDR2 FQGNSA.

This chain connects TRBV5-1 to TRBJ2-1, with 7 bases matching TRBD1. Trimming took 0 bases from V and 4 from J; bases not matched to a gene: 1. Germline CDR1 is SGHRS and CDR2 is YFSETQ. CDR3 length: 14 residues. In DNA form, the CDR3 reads TGCGCCAGCAGCTTGGGGACAGGATACAATGAGCAGTTCTTC. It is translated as CASSLGTGYNEQFF.

The CDR3 DNA is TGTGCCAGCAGCCCGGGACCCAGCTCCTACAATGAGCAGTTCTTC. Its translation is CASSPGPSSYNEQFF. The chain combines TRBV7-6 with TRBJ2-1; D possibly uses TRBD1 or TRBD2 (5 bases each). The ends were cut back, 5 bases at V and 0 bases at J, with 11 bases in the middle. The germline V gene has CDR1 SGHVS and CDR2 FNYEAQ. The CDR3 totals 15 residues.

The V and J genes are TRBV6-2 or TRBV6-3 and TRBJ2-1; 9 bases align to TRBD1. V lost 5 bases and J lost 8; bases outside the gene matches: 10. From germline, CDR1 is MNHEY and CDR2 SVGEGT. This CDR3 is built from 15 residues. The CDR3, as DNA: TGTGCCAGCAGTCAAACGGGACAGGGTCCTCATGAGCAGTTCTTC. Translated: CASSQTGQGPHEQFF.

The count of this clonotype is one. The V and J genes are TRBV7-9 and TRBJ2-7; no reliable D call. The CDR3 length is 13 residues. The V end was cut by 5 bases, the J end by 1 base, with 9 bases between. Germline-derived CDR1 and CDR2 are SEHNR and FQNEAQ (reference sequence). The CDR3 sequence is CASSPPGSYEQYV. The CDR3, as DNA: TGTGCCAGCAGCCCCCCCGGGTCCTACGAGCAGTACGTC.

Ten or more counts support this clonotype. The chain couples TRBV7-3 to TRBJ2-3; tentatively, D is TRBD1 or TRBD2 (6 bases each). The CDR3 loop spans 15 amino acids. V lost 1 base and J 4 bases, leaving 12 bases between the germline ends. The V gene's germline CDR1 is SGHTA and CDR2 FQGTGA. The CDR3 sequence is CASSLMGGAADTQYF. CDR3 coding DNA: TGTGCCAGCAGCTTAATGGGGGGCGCCGCAGATACGCAGTATTTT.

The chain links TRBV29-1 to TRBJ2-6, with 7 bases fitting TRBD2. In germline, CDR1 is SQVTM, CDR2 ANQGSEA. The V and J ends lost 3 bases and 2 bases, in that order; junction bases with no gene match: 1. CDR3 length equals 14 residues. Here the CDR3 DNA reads TGCAGCGTTGACGGGGGGACTGGGGCCAACGTCCTGACTTTC. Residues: CSVDGGTGANVLTF.

The CDR3 coding sequence is TGTGCCAGCAGCCCCCGGGACTACGAGCAGTACTTC. It codes for CASSPRDYEQYF. V usage is TRBV7-9 and J usage is TRBJ2-7; weak D call: TRBD2 (5 bases). The CDR3 is 12 residues long. Trimming removed 5 bases from V and 3 bases from J, with 8 bases in between. The germline gives CDR1 SEHNR, CDR2 FQNEAQ (reference sequence).

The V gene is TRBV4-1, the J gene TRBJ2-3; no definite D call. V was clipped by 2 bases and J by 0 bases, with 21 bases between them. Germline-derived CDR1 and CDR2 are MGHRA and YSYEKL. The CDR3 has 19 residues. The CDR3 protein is CASSQYTANLRSSTDTQYF. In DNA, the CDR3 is TGCGCCAGCAGCCAATATACGGCGAACTTGCGGAGTAGCACAGATACGCAGTATTTT.

The CDR3 bases are TGCAGCGTAGTCTTGGGCTACGAGCAGTACGTC. It specifies CSVVLGYEQYV. The V gene is TRBV29-1, the J gene TRBJ2-7; D gene ambiguous. V lost 6 bases, J lost 3 bases, and 9 bases lay in between. Germline V gene data show CDR1 as SQVTM and CDR2 as ANQGSEA. The CDR3 sequence is 11 residues long.

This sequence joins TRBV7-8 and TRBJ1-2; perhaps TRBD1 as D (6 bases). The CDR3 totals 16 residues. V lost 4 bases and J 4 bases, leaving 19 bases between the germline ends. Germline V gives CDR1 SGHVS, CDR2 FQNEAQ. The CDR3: CASSSSLDGGAYGYTF. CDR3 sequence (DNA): TGTGCCAGCAGCTCCTCGTTGGACGGGGGGGCCTATGGCTACACCTTC.

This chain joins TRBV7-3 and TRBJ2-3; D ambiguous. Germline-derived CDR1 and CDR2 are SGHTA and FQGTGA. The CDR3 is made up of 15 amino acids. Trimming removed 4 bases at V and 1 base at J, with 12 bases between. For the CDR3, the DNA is TGTGCCAGCAGCTCGATAATGGCGGGCACAGATACGCAGTATTTT. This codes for CASSSIMAGTDTQYF.

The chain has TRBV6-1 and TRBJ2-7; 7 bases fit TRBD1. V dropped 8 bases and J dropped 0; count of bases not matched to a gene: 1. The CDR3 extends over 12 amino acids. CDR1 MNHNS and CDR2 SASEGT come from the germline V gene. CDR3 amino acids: CASRDSSYEQYF. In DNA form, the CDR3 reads TGTGCCAGCCGGGACAGCTCCTACGAGCAGTACTTC.

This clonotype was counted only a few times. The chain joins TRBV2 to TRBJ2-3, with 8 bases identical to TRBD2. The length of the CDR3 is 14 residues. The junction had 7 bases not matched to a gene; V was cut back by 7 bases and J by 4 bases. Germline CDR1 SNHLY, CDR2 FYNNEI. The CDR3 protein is CASNRGGIADTQYF. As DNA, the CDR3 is TGTGCCAGCAACCGGGGGGGCATCGCAGATACGCAGTATTTT.

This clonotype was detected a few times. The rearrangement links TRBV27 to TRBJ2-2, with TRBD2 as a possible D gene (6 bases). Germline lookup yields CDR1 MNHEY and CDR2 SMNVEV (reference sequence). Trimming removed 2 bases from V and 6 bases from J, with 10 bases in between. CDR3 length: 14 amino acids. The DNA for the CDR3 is TGTGCCAGCAGTTTAGGGGGGTTAGCCGGGGAGCTGTTTTTT. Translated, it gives CASSLGGLAGELFF.

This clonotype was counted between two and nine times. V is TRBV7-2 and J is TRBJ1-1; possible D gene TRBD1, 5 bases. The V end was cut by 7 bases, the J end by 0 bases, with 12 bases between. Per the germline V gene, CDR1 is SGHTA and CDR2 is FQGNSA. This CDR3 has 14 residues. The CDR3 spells CASTPGSMNTEAFF. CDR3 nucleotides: TGTGCCAGCACCCCAGGGTCCATGAACACTGAAGCTTTCTTT. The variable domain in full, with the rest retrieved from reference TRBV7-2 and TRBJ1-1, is GAGVSQSPSNKVTEKGKDVELRCDPISGHTALYWYRQSLGQGLEFLIYFQGNSAPDKSGLPSDRFSAERTGGSVSTLTIQRTQQEDSAVYLCASTPGSMNTEAFFGQGTRLTVV.

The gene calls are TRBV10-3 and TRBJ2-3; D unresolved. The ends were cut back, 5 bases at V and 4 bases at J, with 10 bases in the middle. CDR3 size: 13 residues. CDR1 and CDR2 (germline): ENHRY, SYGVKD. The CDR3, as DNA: TGTGCCATCAGTCCAAGGAGCGCAGATACGCAGTATTTT. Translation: CAISPRSADTQYF.